These T cell receptor beta chains were read from a single sample in a study of human T cells and chemical hapten exposure. In TCRdb, the RACE reads were re-called with MiXCR into one record per CDR3 protein. The sample lists roughly 34,000 distinct CDR3 sequences, about 9.3% seen once, with roughly 27% in the top ten. This specimen consisted of whole blood, obtained in connection with sensitization to the hapten diphenylcyclopropenone (DPC). The receptor set was obtained from a man aged 50-59 years with alopecia areata. Some clones in this sample may be carry-over from other donors' samples. The CDR3 runs from the conserved cysteine through the conserved F or W. D genes are given only for firm matches. The size field is filled for only some rows; it gives once, few, many or a size class.

D: -; J: TRBJ2-7; V: TRBV29-1; size: many; CDR3: CSVARPAGQYF; DNA: TGCAGCGTTGCTCGACCGGCAGGGCAGTACTTC
D: -; J: TRBJ1-1; V: TRBV10-2; size: -; CDR3: CASSEGVGSMEAFF; DNA: TGCGCCAGCAGTGAAGGAGTTGGGAGTATGGAAGCTTTCTTT
D: TRBD2; J: TRBJ2-1; V: TRBV4-1; size: many; CDR3: CASSQSGVAGFYNEQFF; DNA: TGCGCCAGCAGCCAAAGCGGGGTAGCGGGCTTCTACAATGAGCAGTTCTTC
D: TRBD1; J: TRBJ2-3; V: TRBV29-1; size: many; CDR3: CSVRQGRNTQYF; DNA: TGCAGCGTGCGACAGGGTCGGAATACGCAGTATTTT
D: TRBD1; J: TRBJ1-5; V: TRBV30; size: few; CDR3: CAWSDIAGTGSNQPQHF; DNA: TGTGCCTGGAGCGATATAGCCGGGACAGGGAGCAATCAGCCCCAGCATTTT
D: -; J: TRBJ1-3; V: TRBV14; size: many; CDR3: CASSQERYSGNTIYF; DNA: TGTGCCAGCAGCCAAGAGCGATACTCTGGAAACACCATATATTTT
D: -; J: TRBJ2-5; V: TRBV12-3/TRBV12-4; size: many; CDR3: CASSARPVQETQYF; DNA: TGTGCCAGCAGTGCCCGTCCAGTCCAAGAGACCCAGTACTTC
D: TRBD1; J: TRBJ1-4; V: TRBV7-9; size: few; CDR3: CASSLGTGNEKLFF; DNA: TGTGCCAGCAGCCTCGGGACAGGGAATGAAAAACTGTTTTTT
D: -; J: TRBJ2-7; V: TRBV28; size: many; CDR3: CASSSGRYEQYF; DNA: TGTGCCAGCAGTTCAGGGCGGTACGAGCAGTACTTC
D: TRBD1; J: TRBJ2-1; V: TRBV12-3/TRBV12-4; size: many; CDR3: CASSSGQGAVEQFF; DNA: TGTGCCAGCAGTTCGGGACAGGGGGCGGTTGAGCAGTTCTTC
D: TRBD2; J: TRBJ2-1; V: TRBV7-6; size: many; CDR3: CASSLEPSSGSDEQFF; DNA: TGTGCCAGCAGCTTAGAGCCCTCTAGCGGGAGCGATGAGCAGTTCTTC
D: TRBD1; J: TRBJ2-7; V: TRBV3-1; size: -; CDR3: CASSSPGQNYEQYF; DNA: TGTGCCAGCAGCTCTCCGGGACAGAACTACGAGCAGTACTTC
D: -; J: TRBJ2-7; V: TRBV10-3; size: many; CDR3: CAIKEGQLSLEQYF; DNA: TGTGCCATCAAGGAGGGACAGCTTTCTCTCGAGCAGTACTTC
D: -; J: TRBJ1-2; V: TRBV7-2; size: few; CDR3: CASSGWTANYGYTF; DNA: TGTGCCAGCAGCGGGTGGACAGCTAACTATGGCTACACCTTC
D: -; J: TRBJ2-7; V: TRBV20-1; size: many; CDR3: CSAPQAPTYEQYF; DNA: TGCAGTGCTCCACAGGCCCCCACCTACGAGCAGTACTTC
D: -; J: TRBJ1-2; V: TRBV5-5; size: few; CDR3: CASSRLEGSLYGYTF; DNA: TGTGCCAGCAGTCGGTTGGAGGGCAGCTTATATGGCTACACCTTC
D: -; J: TRBJ2-3; V: TRBV29-1; size: many; CDR3: CSGESSLVDTQYF; DNA: TGCAGCGGGGAAAGCTCTTTAGTTGATACGCAGTATTTT
D: -; J: TRBJ1-3; V: TRBV12-3/TRBV12-4; size: many; CDR3: CASKLLISENTIYF; DNA: TGTGCCAGCAAACTACTTATCTCTGAAAACACCATATATTTT
D: -; J: TRBJ1-1; V: TRBV10-2; size: many; CDR3: CASSVRDTEAFF; DNA: TGCGCCAGCAGTGTCAGGGACACTGAAGCTTTCTTT
D: -; J: TRBJ2-1; V: TRBV10-3; size: -; CDR3: CAISSRDGQTDNEQFF; DNA: TGTGCCATCAGCTCCCGGGACGGCCAAACCGACAATGAGCAGTTCTTC
D: TRBD2; J: TRBJ2-7; V: TRBV7-9; size: many; CDR3: CASSFLAGGGEQYF; DNA: TGTGCCAGCAGCTTCCTAGCGGGAGGAGGCGAGCAGTACTTC
D: -; J: TRBJ2-7; V: TRBV7-2; size: many; CDR3: CASSFRDTTYEQYF; DNA: TGTGCCAGCAGCTTTCGGGACACCACCTACGAGCAGTACTTC
D: -; J: TRBJ2-7; V: TRBV29-1; size: medium-sized; CDR3: CSVEEGSEQYF; DNA: TGCAGCGTTGAAGAGGGTTCCGAGCAGTACTTC
D: -; J: TRBJ2-3; V: TRBV28; size: many; CDR3: CASRSTDTQYF; DNA: TGTGCCAGCAGATCCACAGATACGCAGTATTTT
D: -; J: TRBJ2-7; V: TRBV28; size: few; CDR3: CASSFGQDSYEQYF; DNA: TGTGCCAGCAGTTTCGGGCAGGACAGCTACGAGCAGTACTTC
D: -; J: TRBJ1-5; V: TRBV4-1; size: -; CDR3: CASSLNLGLQQPQHF; DNA: TGCGCCAGCAGCCTGAATCTAGGGTTACAGCAGCCCCAGCATTTT
D: TRBD2; J: TRBJ2-5; V: TRBV7-2; size: many; CDR3: CASSSGPSGTQYF; DNA: TGTGCCAGCAGCAGCGGGCCTAGCGGGACCCAGTACTTC
D: -; J: TRBJ1-2; V: TRBV29-1; size: -; CDR3: CSVDMRGANYGYTF; DNA: TGCAGCGTTGATATGCGGGGCGCCAACTATGGCTACACCTTC
D: -; J: TRBJ1-6; V: TRBV7-2; size: few; CDR3: CASSHQWGIDSPLHF; DNA: TGTGCCAGCAGCCACCAGTGGGGGATAGATTCACCCCTCCACTTT
D: -; J: TRBJ2-5; V: TRBV28; size: many; CDR3: CATQGNQETQYF; DNA: TGTGCCACACAGGGAAATCAAGAGACCCAGTACTTC